These 21 T cell receptor beta chains came from one sample sequenced in a study of PD-1 blockade in classical Hodgkin lymphoma. Time point given: newly diagnosed, previously untreated cHL patient sample. Assay used: immunoSEQ multiplex PCR; TCRdb lists only in-frame clones, some missing. The sample holds some 70,000 clones, about 93% seen once. Sequenced input: peripheral blood mononuclear cells (PBMCs). Receptors originate from a human donor with classical Hodgkin lymphoma.

The J gene is TRBJ2-7, the V gene TRBV27, with D maybe TRBD2 (6 bases). Germline V gene sequence: CDR1 MNHEY, CDR2 SMNVEV (reference sequence). Trimming stripped 5 bases from V and 7 bases from J, with 12 bases between. The CDR3 is 12 amino acids. The CDR3 DNA follows: TGTGCCAGCAGTGAAACTAGCCGGGAGCAGTACTTC. Protein sequence: CASSETSREQYF.

About this clone itself: The same CDR3 arises from other DNA sequences in this sample as well. The chain uses TRBV19 and TRBJ1-1, with D hard to call. V lost 3 bases to trimming and J lost 4 bases, with 3 bases between them. The CDR3 contains 11 residues. The germline CDR1 and CDR2 sequences are LNHDA and SQIVND (reference sequence). CDR3 bases: TGTGCCAGTAGTATTGTCACTGAAGCTTTCTTT. Amino acid sequence: CASSIVTEAFF.

The V call is TRBV30, the J call TRBJ2-5; 9 bases fit TRBD1. There are 13 residues in the CDR3. J was trimmed by 6 bases and V by 2 bases; bases with no gene match: 4. Germline V lookup: CDR1 GTSNPN, CDR2 SVGIG (reference sequence). CDR3 nucleotides: TGTGCCTGGAGTCGACAGGGGGTGCAGACCCAGTACTTC. Its translation is CAWSRQGVQTQYF.

The V call is TRBV6-1, the J call TRBJ1-1, with D perhaps matching TRBD1 (6 bases). Between the trimmed V and J ends, which lost 8 bases and 6 bases, there was a span of 19 bases. This CDR3 region has 14 residues. The V gene's germline CDR1 is MNHNS and CDR2 SASEGT. This chain's CDR3 is CASRHRDNLAEAFF. CDR3 nucleotide sequence: TGTGCCAGCCGCCACCGGGACAATCTCGCTGAAGCTTTCTTT.

A note on this clone: Other DNA sequences of this sample code for an identical CDR3. The V call is TRBV9, the J call TRBJ1-1; D is undetermined. Germline V gene sequence: CDR1 SGDLS, CDR2 YYNGEE. The ends were cut back, 0 bases at V and 1 base at J, with 4 bases in the middle. The CDR3 is 13 residues long. The CDR3 sequence: CASSVEGNTEAFF. Written as DNA, the CDR3 is TGTGCCAGCAGCGTAGAGGGGAACACTGAAGCTTTCTTT.

The chain recombines TRBV28 with TRBJ1-1; 8 bases are a match to TRBD1. J gave up 3 bases and V 6 bases, and 21 bases lay outside the gene matches. The CDR3 totals 19 residues. Germline V gives CDR1 MDHEN, CDR2 SYDVKM. The CDR3 reads CASSDGPGGPQGQDTEAFF. The CDR3 DNA reads TGTGCCAGCAGCGACGGGCCAGGGGGCCCCCAAGGTCAGGACACTGAAGCTTTCTTT.

This clone appeared once. V usage is TRBV7-6 and J usage is TRBJ1-4; D not certain. Per the germline V gene, CDR1 is SGHVS and CDR2 is FNYEAQ. The ends were cut back, 5 bases at V and 4 bases at J, with 11 bases in the middle. The CDR3 has 14 residues. DNA for the CDR3: TGTGCCAGCAGCCGACGAGGGCTTAATGAAAAACTGTTTTTT. The encoded protein is CASSRRGLNEKLFF.

The chain combines TRBV9 with TRBJ1-4, with D perhaps matching TRBD1 (6 bases). This CDR3 comprises 14 residues. V was trimmed by 0 bases and J by 8 bases, leaving 11 bases between them. CDR1 and CDR2 (germline): SGDLS, YYNGEE. In nucleotides, the CDR3 is TGTGCCAGCAGCGTAGGGGGGCTGGGGGAAAAACTGTTTTTT. Amino acid sequence: CASSVGGLGEKLFF. The full variable domain, with the rest looked up from reference TRBV9 and TRBJ1-4, is DSGVTQTPKHLITATGQRVTLRCSPRSGDLSVYWYQQSLDQGLQFLIQYYNGEERAKGNILERFSAQQFPDLHSELNLSSLELGDSALYFCASSVGGLGEKLFFGSGTQLSVL.

The chain joins TRBV5-1 to TRBJ1-2; D unclear. The germline gives CDR1 SGHRS, CDR2 YFSETQ. V dropped 5 bases and J dropped 5 bases, with 13 bases sitting between them. The length of the CDR3 is 13 residues. For the CDR3, the DNA is TGCGCCAGCAGTCTGCCTGGGTCGTATGGCTACACCTTC. Translating it yields CASSLPGSYGYTF.

V gene TRBV9 combines with J gene TRBJ1-1; 8 bases fit TRBD1. V shed 6 bases and J 4 bases; nucleotides not matched to a gene: 8. The length of the CDR3 is 14 residues. CDR1 and CDR2 (germline): SGDLS, YYNGEE. In nucleotides, the CDR3 is TGTGCCAGCAAACCCGGACAGGGAGGCACTGAAGCTTTCTTT. Translating it yields CASKPGQGGTEAFF. Looking up the rest from reference TRBV9 and TRBJ1-1 gives the full variable domain: DSGVTQTPKHLITATGQRVTLRCSPRSGDLSVYWYQQSLDQGLQFLIQYYNGEERAKGNILERFSAQQFPDLHSELNLSSLELGDSALYFCASKPGQGGTEAFFGQGTRLTVV.

The chain uses TRBV7-9 and TRBJ1-1; TRBD1 matches at 8 bases. J was trimmed by 4 bases and V by 5 bases; bases with no gene match: 3. Germline V gene sequence: CDR1 SEHNR, CDR2 FQNEAQ (reference sequence). The CDR3 is 13 amino acids. Here the CDR3 DNA reads TGTGCCAGCAGCGACACAGGGGGCACTGAAGCTTTCTTT. Translated, it gives CASSDTGGTEAFF. Filled out from reference TRBV7-9 and TRBJ1-1, the complete variable domain reads DTGVSQNPRHKITKRGQNVTFRCDPISEHNRLYWYRQTLGQGPEFLTYFQNEAQLEKSRLLSDRFSAERPKGSFSTLEIQRTEQGDSAMYLCASSDTGGTEAFFGQGTRLTVV.

This clone was seen once. The chain joins TRBV11-2 to TRBJ1-1; TRBD1 matches 11 bases. The CDR3 is 17 residues long. CDR1 is SGHAT and CDR2 is FQNNGV in the germline V gene. The V segment lost 5 bases and the J segment 5 bases; nucleotides outside the gene matches: 13. The CDR3 DNA reads as TGTGCCAGCAGCGCGGGTCCCGGGACAGGGGGGTATACTGAAGCTTTCTTT. It yields the protein CASSAGPGTGGYTEAFF.

This rearrangement joins TRBV7-9 to TRBJ1-5, with TRBD1 matching 7 bases. Germline loops: CDR1 SEHNR, CDR2 FQNEAQ (reference sequence). This CDR3 spans 14 amino acids. Trimming cost V 5 bases and J 2 bases; bases outside gene matches: 3. CDR3 sequence: CASSLDRGNQPQHF. CDR3 nucleotides: TGTGCCAGCAGCCTTGACAGGGGCAATCAGCCCCAGCATTTT. The full variable domain, completed using reference TRBV7-9 and TRBJ1-5, is DTGVSQNPRHKITKRGQNVTFRCDPISEHNRLYWYRQTLGQGPEFLTYFQNEAQLEKSRLLSDRFSAERPKGSFSTLEIQRTEQGDSAMYLCASSLDRGNQPQHFGDGTRLSIL.

This chain connects TRBV10-3 to TRBJ1-2; no firm D call. CDR1 is ENHRY and CDR2 is SYGVKD in the germline V gene. V was clipped by 2 bases and J by 2 bases, with 9 bases between them. The CDR3 has 14 amino acids. The CDR3 coding sequence is TGTGCCATCAGTGAGATCCGGCAGAACTATGGCTACACCTTC. This codes for CAISEIRQNYGYTF.

This chain joins TRBV5-6 and TRBJ1-4; D is undetermined. V was clipped by 0 bases and J by 0 bases, with 3 bases between them. Germline V gives CDR1 SGHDT, CDR2 YYEEEE. The CDR3 consists of 14 residues. CDR3 nucleotides: TGTGCCAGCAGCTTGGGGGCAACTAATGAAAAACTGTTTTTT. It codes for CASSLGATNEKLFF.

The chain links TRBV19 to TRBJ1-2, with a weak D call TRBD1 (5 bases). The CDR3 extends over 15 amino acids. In germline, CDR1 is LNHDA, CDR2 SQIVND (reference sequence). The germline V and J ends were trimmed by 5 bases and 3 bases, with 16 bases remaining between them. In DNA, the CDR3 is TGTGCCAGTAGTGGGACGTGGGGTTCGGACTATGGCTACACCTTC. Its protein product is CASSGTWGSDYGYTF.

V is TRBV7-6 and J is TRBJ1-1, with D unresolved. Trimming left V 2 bases short and J 5 bases short, with 9 bases between. The CDR3 is 13 residues long. Per the germline V gene, CDR1 is SGHVS and CDR2 is FNYEAQ. The CDR3: CASSLSDGTEAFF. Here the CDR3 DNA reads TGTGCCAGCAGCTTATCTGACGGAACTGAAGCTTTCTTT.

This clone was picked up one time. The V gene is TRBV21-1, the J gene TRBJ2-1; TRBD1, as called in the table, went unchecked against the DNA. TRBV21-1 constitutes a pseudogene. This CDR3 contains 17 residues. CDR3 in amino acids: CASRCWRDRVSYNEQFF. In DNA form, the CDR3 reads TGTGCCAGCAGATGCTGGAGGGACAGGGTCTCCTACAATGAGCAGTTCTTC.

The V gene is TRBV5-1, the J gene TRBJ2-7; TRBD2 agrees at 10 bases. J was trimmed by 2 bases and V by 0 bases; bases with no gene match: 2. The germline CDR1 and CDR2 sequences are SGHRS and YFSETQ. CDR3 length: 15 residues. Written as DNA, the CDR3 is TGCGCCAGCAGCTTGGGAAGCGGGGGGGCCTACGAGCAGTACTTC. The encoded protein is CASSLGSGGAYEQYF. The variable domain in full, with the rest retrieved from reference TRBV5-1 and TRBJ2-7, is KAGVTQTPRYLIKTRGQQVTLSCSPISGHRSVSWYQQTPGQGLQFLFEYFSETQRNKGNFPGRFSGRQFSNSRSEMNVSTLELGDSALYLCASSLGSGGAYEQYFGPGTRLTVT.

CDR3 region: CASSFEVSYNEQFF. The CDR3, as DNA: TGCGCCAGCAGCTTCGAGGTTTCCTACAATGAGCAGTTCTTC. The chain recombines TRBV5-1 with TRBJ2-1, with no clear D. V lost 2 bases to trimming and J lost 1 base, with 7 bases between them. This CDR3 contains 14 residues. Germline CDR1 reads SGHRS; CDR2 reads YFSETQ. The whole variable domain, remainder taken from reference TRBV5-1 and TRBJ2-1, is KAGVTQTPRYLIKTRGQQVTLSCSPISGHRSVSWYQQTPGQGLQFLFEYFSETQRNKGNFPGRFSGRQFSNSRSEMNVSTLELGDSALYLCASSFEVSYNEQFFGPGTRLTVL.

The V call is TRBV5-5, the J call TRBJ2-3, with D possibly matching TRBD2 (6 bases). CDR3 length: 13 residues. Germline V gene lookup returns CDR1 SGHKS and CDR2 YYEKEE (reference sequence). V was cut by 2 bases and J by 9 bases, with 13 bases left in between. DNA of the CDR3: TGTGCCAGCAGCTTTGACGTTGGGGGGACGCAGTATTTT. It codes for CASSFDVGGTQYF.